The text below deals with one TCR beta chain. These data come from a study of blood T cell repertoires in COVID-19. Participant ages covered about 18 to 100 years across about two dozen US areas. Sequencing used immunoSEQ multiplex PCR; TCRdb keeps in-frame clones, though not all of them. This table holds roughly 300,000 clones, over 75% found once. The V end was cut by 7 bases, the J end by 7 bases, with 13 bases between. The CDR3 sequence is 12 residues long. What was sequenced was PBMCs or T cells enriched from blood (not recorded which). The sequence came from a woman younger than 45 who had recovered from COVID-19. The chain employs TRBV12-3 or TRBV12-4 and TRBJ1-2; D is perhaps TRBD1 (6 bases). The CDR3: CASTRTATGYTF. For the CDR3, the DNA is TGTGCCAGCACCCGGACAGCAACTGGCTACACCTTC.